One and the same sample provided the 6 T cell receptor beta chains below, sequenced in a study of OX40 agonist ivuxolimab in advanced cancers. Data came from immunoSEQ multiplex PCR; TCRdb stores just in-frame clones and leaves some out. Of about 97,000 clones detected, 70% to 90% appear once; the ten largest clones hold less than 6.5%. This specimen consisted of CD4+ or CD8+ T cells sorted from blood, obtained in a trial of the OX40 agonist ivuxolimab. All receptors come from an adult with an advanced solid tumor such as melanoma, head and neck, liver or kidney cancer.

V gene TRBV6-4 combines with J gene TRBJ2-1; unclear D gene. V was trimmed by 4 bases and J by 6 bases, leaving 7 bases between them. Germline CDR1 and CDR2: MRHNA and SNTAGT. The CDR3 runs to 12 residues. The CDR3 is CASSVPSNEQFF. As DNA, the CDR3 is TGTGCCAGCAGTGTGCCCTCCAATGAGCAGTTCTTC.

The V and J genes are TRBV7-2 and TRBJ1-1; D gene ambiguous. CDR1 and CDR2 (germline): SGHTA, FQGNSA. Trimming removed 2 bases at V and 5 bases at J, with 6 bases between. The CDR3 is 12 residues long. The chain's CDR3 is CASSLSGTEAFF. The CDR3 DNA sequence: TGTGCCAGCAGCTTATCGGGGACTGAAGCTTTCTTT.

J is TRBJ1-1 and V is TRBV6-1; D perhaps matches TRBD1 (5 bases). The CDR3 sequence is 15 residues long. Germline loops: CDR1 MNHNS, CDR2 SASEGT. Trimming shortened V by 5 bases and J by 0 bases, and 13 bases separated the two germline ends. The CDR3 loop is CASSTGTELNTEAFF. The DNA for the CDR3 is TGTGCCAGCAGTACCGGGACGGAGCTGAACACTGAAGCTTTCTTT.

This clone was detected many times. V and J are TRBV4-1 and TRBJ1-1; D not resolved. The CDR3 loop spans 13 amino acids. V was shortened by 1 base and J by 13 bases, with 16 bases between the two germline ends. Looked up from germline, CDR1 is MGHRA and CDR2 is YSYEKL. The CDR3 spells CASSQGGGSVGFF. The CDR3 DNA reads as TGCGCCAGCAGCCAAGGGGGAGGGTCGGTGGGTTTCTTT.

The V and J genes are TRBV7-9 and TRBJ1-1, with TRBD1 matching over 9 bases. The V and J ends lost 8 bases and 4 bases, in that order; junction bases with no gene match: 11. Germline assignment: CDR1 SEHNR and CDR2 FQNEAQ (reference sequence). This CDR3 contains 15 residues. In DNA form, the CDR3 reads TGTGCCAGCCACAAAGGACAGGGGCGTATCACTGAAGCTTTCTTT. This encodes CASHKGQGRITEAFF.

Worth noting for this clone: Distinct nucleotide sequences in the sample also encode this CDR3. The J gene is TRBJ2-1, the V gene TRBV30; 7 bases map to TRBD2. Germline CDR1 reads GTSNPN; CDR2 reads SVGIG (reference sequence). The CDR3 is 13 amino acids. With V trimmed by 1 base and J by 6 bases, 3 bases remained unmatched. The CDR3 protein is CAWSGLAGNEQFF. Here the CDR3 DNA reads TGTGCCTGGAGTGGACTAGCAGGCAATGAGCAGTTCTTC.